Sequencing of this T cell receptor beta chain was carried out in a study of a mutant IDH1 vaccine in newly diagnosed glioma. Study in general: Every participant had undergone radiotherapy, temozolomide, or both before, and most underwent both.

Notes on this clone: The antigen is unknown.

Using immunoSEQ multiplex PCR, the repertoire was profiled, and TCRdb retains in-frame clones only, with some absent. Of 75,000 to 100,000 clones detected, roughly 87% appear once; the ten largest clones hold roughly 5%. The germline gives CDR1 SGHDN, CDR2 FVKESK. V was pared by 0 bases and J by 2 bases, with 10 bases between. This CDR3 is 15 amino acids long. Time point indicated: baseline, week 1 (first vaccination visit). Noted treatment: pre-vaccination baseline after standard-of-care therapy. Donors had new IDH1-mutant astrocytomas of WHO grade 3 or 4 (ATRX-lost). The study, taken as a whole, reports: It seemed that pseudoprogression was not linked to changes in the top peripheral T cell clonotypes.

J is TRBJ1-1 and V is TRBV14, with a tentative D call TRBD1 (5 bases). The source is a man in his forties or fifties with glioma. Some clones in this sample may be carry-over from other donors' samples. Sequencing was performed on PBMCs, taken from a glioma patient treated with radiotherapy, temozolomide or both. CDR3 amino acids: CASSQEWGINTEAFF. The CDR3 region has the DNA TGTGCCAGCAGCCAAGAATGGGGGATTAACACTGAAGCTTTCTTT.